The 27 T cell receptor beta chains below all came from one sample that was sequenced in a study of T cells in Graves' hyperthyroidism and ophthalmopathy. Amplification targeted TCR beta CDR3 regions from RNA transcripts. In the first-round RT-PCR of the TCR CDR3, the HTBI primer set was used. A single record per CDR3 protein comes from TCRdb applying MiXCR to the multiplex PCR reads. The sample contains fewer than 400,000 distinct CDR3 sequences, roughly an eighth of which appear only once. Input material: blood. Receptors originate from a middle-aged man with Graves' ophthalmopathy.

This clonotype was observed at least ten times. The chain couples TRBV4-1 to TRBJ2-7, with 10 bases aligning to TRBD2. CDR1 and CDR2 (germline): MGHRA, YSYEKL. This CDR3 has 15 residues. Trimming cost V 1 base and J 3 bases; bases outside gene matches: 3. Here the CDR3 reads CASSQGTSGNYEQYF. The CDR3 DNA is TGCGCCAGCAGCCAAGGAACTAGCGGGAACTACGAGCAGTACTTC.

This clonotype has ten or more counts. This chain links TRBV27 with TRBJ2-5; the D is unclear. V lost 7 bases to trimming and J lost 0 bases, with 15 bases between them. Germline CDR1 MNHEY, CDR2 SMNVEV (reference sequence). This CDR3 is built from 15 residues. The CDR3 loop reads CASTRLAQYQETQYF. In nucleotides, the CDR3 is TGTGCCAGCACCAGATTAGCCCAGTACCAAGAGACCCAGTACTTC.

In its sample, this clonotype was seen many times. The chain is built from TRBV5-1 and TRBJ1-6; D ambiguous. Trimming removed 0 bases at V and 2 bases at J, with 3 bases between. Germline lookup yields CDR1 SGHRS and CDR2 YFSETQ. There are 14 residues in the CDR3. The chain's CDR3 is CASSLETYNSPLHF. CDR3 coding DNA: TGCGCCAGCAGCTTGGAGACCTATAATTCACCCCTCCACTTT.

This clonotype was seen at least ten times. In DNA, the CDR3 is TGTGCCAGCAGCTTGGCGGGGCCTGGGAGAGAGACCCAGTACTTC. It codes for CASSLAGPGRETQYF. V is TRBV5-4 and J is TRBJ2-5; D is tentatively TRBD1 or TRBD2 (5 bases each). V was pared by 0 bases and J by 4 bases, with 13 bases between. This CDR3 spans 15 amino acids. Looked up from germline, CDR1 is SGHNT and CDR2 is YYREEE (reference sequence).

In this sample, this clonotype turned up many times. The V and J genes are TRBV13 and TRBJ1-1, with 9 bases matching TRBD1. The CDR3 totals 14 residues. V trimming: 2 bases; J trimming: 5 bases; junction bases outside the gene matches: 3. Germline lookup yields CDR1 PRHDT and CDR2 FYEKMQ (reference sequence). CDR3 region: CASSLYRGRTEAFF. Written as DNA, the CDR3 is TGTGCCAGCAGCTTATACAGGGGGCGAACTGAAGCTTTCTTT.

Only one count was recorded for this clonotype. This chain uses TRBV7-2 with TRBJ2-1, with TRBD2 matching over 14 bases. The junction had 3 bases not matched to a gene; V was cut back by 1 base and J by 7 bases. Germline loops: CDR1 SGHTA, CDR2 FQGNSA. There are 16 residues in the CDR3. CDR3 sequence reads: CASSLGLAGGQNEQFF. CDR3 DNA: TGTGCCAGCAGCTTAGGACTAGCGGGAGGGCAGAATGAGCAGTTCTTC.

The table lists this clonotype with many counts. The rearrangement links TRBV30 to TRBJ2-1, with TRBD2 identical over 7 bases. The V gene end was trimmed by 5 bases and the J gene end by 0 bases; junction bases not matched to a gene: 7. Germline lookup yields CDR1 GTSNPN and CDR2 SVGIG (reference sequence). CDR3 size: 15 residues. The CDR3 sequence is CAWGVGGGSYNEQFF. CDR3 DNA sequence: TGTGCCTGGGGGGTGGGCGGGGGCTCCTACAATGAGCAGTTCTTC.

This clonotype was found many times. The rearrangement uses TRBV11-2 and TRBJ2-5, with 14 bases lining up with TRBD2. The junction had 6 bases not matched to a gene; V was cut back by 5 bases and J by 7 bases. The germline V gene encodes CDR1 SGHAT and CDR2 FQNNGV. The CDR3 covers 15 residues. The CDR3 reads CASSPGTSGRGTQYF. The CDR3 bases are TGTGCCAGCAGCCCAGGGACTAGCGGGAGAGGGACCCAGTACTTC.

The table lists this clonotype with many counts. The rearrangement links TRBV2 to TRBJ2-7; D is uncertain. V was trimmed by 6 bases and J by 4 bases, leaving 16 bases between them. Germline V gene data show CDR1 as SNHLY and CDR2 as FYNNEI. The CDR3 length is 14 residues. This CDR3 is CASSQTRTKYEQYF. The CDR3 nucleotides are TGTGCCAGCAGCCAAACGCGGACGAAATACGAGCAGTACTTC.

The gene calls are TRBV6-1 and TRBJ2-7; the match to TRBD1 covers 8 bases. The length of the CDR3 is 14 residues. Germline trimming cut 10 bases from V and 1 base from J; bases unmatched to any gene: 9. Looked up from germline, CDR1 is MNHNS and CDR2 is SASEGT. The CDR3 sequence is CATLFTGGSYEQYF. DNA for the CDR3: TGTGCCACCCTATTCACAGGGGGGTCCTACGAGCAGTACTTC.

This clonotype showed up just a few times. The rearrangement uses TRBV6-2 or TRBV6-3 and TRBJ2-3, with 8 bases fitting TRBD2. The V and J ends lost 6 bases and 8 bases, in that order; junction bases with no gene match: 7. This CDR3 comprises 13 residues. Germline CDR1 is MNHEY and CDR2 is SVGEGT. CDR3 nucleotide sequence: TGTGCCAGCAGCTCTGACGGGAGGGGTACGCAGTATTTT. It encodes CASSSDGRGTQYF.

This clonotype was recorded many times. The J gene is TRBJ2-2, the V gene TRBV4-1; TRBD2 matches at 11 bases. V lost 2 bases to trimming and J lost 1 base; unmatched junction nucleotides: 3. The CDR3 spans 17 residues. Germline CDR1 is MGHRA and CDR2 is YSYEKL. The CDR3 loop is CASSQTLAGGNTGELFF. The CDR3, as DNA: TGCGCCAGCAGCCAAACCCTAGCGGGAGGGAACACCGGGGAGCTGTTTTTT.

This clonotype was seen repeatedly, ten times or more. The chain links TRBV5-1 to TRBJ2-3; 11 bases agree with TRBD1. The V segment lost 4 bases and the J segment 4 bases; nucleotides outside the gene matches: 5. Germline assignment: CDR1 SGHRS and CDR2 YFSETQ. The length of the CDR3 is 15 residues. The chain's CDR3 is CASSVDRGHPDTQYF. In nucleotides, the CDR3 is TGCGCCAGCAGCGTGGACAGGGGGCACCCAGATACGCAGTATTTT.

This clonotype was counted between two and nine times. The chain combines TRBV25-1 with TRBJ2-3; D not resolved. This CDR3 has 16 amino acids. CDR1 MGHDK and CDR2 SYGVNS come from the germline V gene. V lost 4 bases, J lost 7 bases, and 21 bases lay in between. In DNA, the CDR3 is TGTGCCAGCAGTGGAGCCGACCTCCCGAGGTTTTATACGCAGTATTTT. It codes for CASSGADLPRFYTQYF.

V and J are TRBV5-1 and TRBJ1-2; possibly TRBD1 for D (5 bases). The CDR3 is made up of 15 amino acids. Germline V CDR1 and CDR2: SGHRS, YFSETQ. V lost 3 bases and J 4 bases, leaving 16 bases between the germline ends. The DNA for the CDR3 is TGCGCCAGCAGCTCCGGGGAAAGCGGGGGCTATGGCTACACCTTC. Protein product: CASSSGESGGYGYTF.

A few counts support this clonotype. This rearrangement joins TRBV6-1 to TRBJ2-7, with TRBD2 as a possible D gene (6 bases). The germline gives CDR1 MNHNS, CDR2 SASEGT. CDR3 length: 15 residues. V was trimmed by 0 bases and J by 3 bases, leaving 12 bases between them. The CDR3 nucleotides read TGTGCCAGCAGTGAAGCCTCGACTAGTTTCTACGAGCAGTACTTC. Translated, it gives CASSEASTSFYEQYF.

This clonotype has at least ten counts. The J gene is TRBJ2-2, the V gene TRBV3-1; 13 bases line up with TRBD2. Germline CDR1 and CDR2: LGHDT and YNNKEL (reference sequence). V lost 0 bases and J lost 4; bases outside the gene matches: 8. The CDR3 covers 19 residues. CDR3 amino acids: CASSQERPGLAGSTGELFF. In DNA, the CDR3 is TGTGCCAGCAGCCAAGAAAGGCCGGGACTAGCGGGATCCACCGGGGAGCTGTTTTTT.

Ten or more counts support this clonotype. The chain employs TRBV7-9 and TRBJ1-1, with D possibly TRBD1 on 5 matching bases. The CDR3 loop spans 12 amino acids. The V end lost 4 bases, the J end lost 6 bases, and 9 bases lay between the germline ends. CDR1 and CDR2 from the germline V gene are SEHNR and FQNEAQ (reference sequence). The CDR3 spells CASSSFRAEAFF. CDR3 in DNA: TGTGCCAGCAGCTCCTTCAGGGCTGAAGCTTTCTTT.

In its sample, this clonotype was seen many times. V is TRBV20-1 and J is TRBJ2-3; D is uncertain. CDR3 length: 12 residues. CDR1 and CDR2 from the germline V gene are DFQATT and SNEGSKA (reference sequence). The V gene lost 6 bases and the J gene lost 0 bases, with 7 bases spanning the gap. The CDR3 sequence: CSAPRSTDTQYF. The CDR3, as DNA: TGCAGTGCCCCACGTAGCACAGATACGCAGTATTTT.

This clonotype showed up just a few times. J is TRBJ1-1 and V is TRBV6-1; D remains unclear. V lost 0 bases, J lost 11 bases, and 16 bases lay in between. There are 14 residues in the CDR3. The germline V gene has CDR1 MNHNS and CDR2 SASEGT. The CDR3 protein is CASSEALRQDGAFF. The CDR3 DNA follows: TGTGCCAGCAGTGAAGCGCTTCGGCAGGATGGTGCTTTCTTT.

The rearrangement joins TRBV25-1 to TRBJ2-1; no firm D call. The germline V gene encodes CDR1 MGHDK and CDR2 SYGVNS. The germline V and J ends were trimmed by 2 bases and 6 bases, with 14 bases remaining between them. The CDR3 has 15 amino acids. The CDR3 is CASSEGNQRPNEQFF. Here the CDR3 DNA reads TGTGCCAGCAGTGAAGGGAACCAGCGACCCAATGAGCAGTTCTTC.

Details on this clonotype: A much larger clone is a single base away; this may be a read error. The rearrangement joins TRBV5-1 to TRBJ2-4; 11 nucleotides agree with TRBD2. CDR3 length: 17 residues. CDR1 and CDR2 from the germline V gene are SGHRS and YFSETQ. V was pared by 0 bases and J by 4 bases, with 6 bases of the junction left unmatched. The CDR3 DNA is TGCGCCAGCAGCTTGGTCGGGACTAGCGGACTGAAAAACATTCAGTACTTC. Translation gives CASSLVGTSGLKNIQYF.

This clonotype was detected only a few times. In DNA, the CDR3 is TGTGCCAGCTCACCAGGTGGGCAGGGGGCAAACGAGCAGTACTTC. The encoded protein is CASSPGGQGANEQYF. The chain recombines TRBV18 with TRBJ2-7; 8 bases fit TRBD1. J was trimmed by 5 bases and V by 2 bases; bases with no gene match: 8. The CDR3 sequence is 15 residues long. Germline CDR1 and CDR2: KGHSH and LQKENI.

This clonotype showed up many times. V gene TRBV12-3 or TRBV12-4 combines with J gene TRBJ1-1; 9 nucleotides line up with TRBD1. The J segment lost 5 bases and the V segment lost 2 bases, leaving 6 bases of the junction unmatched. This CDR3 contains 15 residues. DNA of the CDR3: TGTGCCAGCAGTTTAACCGGGACAGGGAGGACTGAAGCTTTCTTT. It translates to CASSLTGTGRTEAFF.

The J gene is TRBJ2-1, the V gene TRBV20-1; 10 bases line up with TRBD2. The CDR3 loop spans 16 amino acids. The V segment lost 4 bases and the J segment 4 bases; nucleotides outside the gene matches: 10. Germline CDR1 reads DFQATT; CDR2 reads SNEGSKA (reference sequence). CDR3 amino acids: CSANPIAGGAYNEQFF. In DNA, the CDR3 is TGCAGTGCTAACCCTATAGCGGGAGGTGCATACAATGAGCAGTTCTTC.

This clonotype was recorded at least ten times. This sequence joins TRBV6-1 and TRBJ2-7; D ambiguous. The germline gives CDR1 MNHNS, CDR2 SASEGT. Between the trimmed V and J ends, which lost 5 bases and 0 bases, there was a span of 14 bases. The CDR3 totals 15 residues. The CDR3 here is CASSPIAAPSYEQYF. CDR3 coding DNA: TGTGCCAGCAGTCCCATAGCCGCTCCCTCCTACGAGCAGTACTTC.

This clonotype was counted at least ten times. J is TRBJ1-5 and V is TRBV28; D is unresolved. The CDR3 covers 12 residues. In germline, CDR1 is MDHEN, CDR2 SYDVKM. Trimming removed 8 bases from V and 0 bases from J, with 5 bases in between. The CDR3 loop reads CASQHSNQPQHF. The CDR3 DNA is TGTGCCAGCCAGCATAGCAATCAGCCCCAGCATTTT.